The next 18 T cell receptor beta chains were all read from a single sample in a study of long-term antiretroviral therapy in people with HIV. At the survey level, the v3.0 immunoSEQ assay was run. TCRdb keeps only in-frame clones here, not all; method: immunoSEQ multiplex PCR. The repertoire holds about 21,000 clones, with more than 65% as singletons. The sequences come from unsorted PBMCs, collected at the start of antiretroviral therapy. The receptors stem from a man aged 50-60 years with HIV.

This CDR3 reads CASSSRRGFGDNEQFF. The CDR3 nucleotides read TGTGCCAGCAGCTCAAGGCGTGGCTTTGGGGACAATGAGCAGTTCTTC. V usage is TRBV13 and J usage is TRBJ2-1; no clear D gene. The CDR3 has 16 amino acids. Germline CDR1 PRHDT, CDR2 FYEKMQ (reference sequence). The V and J ends lost 4 bases and 5 bases respectively, with 18 bases between them.

The gene calls are TRBV2 and TRBJ2-1; 13 bases match TRBD2. Germline values: CDR1 SNHLY, CDR2 FYNNEI. J lost 3 bases, V lost 9 bases, and 11 bases had no gene match. The CDR3 contains 17 residues. CDR3 sequence reads: CARDRGGTSGNYNEQFF. Here the CDR3 DNA reads TGTGCCAGAGATAGAGGGGGGACTAGCGGGAACTACAATGAGCAGTTCTTC.

CDR3 loop: CASSIGSGGKAFF. CDR3 in DNA: TGTGCCAGTAGTATAGGGTCGGGGGGGAAAGCTTTCTTT. The V and J genes are TRBV19 and TRBJ1-1, with a weak D call TRBD1 (5 bases). CDR1 is LNHDA, CDR2 SQIVND, per germline (reference sequence). This CDR3 is built from 13 residues. V was pared by 1 base and J by 9 bases, with 12 bases between. Full variable domain (missing parts from reference TRBV19 and TRBJ1-1): DGGITQSPKYLFRKEGQNVTLSCEQNLNHDAMYWYRQDPGQGLRLIYYSQIVNDFQKGDIAEGYSVSREKKESFPLTVTSAQKNPTAFYLCASSIGSGGKAFFGQGTRLTVV.

The chain is built from TRBV27 and TRBJ1-4; 7 nucleotides agree with TRBD1. V was clipped by 8 bases and J by 8 bases; unmatched bases: 8. The germline V gene encodes CDR1 MNHEY and CDR2 SMNVEV (reference sequence). The CDR3 spans 13 residues. The DNA of the CDR3 is TGTGCCAGCTGTGACAGGGCGGGGGAAAAACTGTTTTTT. Translation gives CASCDRAGEKLFF.

The chain is built from TRBV19 and TRBJ2-1, with 10 positions matching TRBD2. The CDR3 sequence is 17 residues long. The J segment lost 8 bases and the V segment lost 5 bases, leaving 15 bases of the junction unmatched. Looked up from germline, CDR1 is LNHDA and CDR2 is SQIVND (reference sequence). CDR3 coding DNA: TGTGCCAGTAGTTCGCGACTCAGCGGGAGGGGGACGTATGAGCAGTTCTTC. Protein product: CASSSRLSGRGTYEQFF.

In DNA form, the CDR3 reads TGTGCCAGCAGTTCCCCTTCGGCCCTGAACACTGAAGCTTTCTTT. This sequence encodes CASSSPSALNTEAFF. The chain couples TRBV6-5 to TRBJ1-1, with D unresolved. Germline V lookup: CDR1 MNHEY, CDR2 SVGAGI. V lost 4 bases, J lost 0 bases, and 12 bases lay in between. This CDR3 has 15 amino acids.

The chain combines TRBV27 with TRBJ1-2; 7 nucleotides match TRBD1. Trimming removed 6 bases from V and 4 bases from J; junction bases left unmatched: 11. Germline CDR1 reads MNHEY; CDR2 reads SMNVEV (reference sequence). The CDR3 is made up of 15 amino acids. The CDR3 bases are TGTGCCAGCAGAGGCCCAGGGGGTTATATCTATGGCTACACCTTC. This codes for CASRGPGGYIYGYTF.

This clone is a singleton in its sample. The chain is built from TRBV7-8 and TRBJ2-7, with TRBD2 matching over 8 bases. Germline trimming cut 2 bases from V and 6 bases from J; bases unmatched to any gene: 3. The CDR3 is 13 residues long. Germline CDR1 SGHVS, CDR2 FQNEAQ. The CDR3 DNA reads as TGTGCCAGCAGCTTACGGGAGGGGGGCGAGCAGTACTTC. Its protein is CASSLREGGEQYF.

CDR3 sequence reads: CASSFGEKLFF. CDR3 sequence (DNA): TGTGCCAGCAGTTTTGGAGAAAAACTGTTTTTT. The chain recombines TRBV6-5 with TRBJ1-4; D is undetermined. Germline CDR1 MNHEY, CDR2 SVGAGI. Trimming left V 4 bases short and J 8 bases short, with 5 bases between. The CDR3 has 11 amino acids.

This clone was observed once. V is TRBV27 and J is TRBJ2-7; the match to TRBD2 covers 10 bases. This CDR3 has 15 amino acids. Per germline, CDR1 MNHEY and CDR2 SMNVEV (reference sequence). The trim removed 6 bases at V and 5 bases at J, leaving 10 bases unmatched. The CDR3 nucleotides are TGTGCCAGCAGCCCACCGGGACTAGCGAACCACGAGCAGTACTTC. The encoded protein is CASSPPGLANHEQYF.

The rearrangement uses TRBV5-1 and TRBJ1-1, with D tentatively TRBD1 (5 bases). The CDR3 extends over 16 amino acids. Germline lookup yields CDR1 SGHRS and CDR2 YFSETQ. V was clipped by 4 bases and J by 3 bases, with 19 bases between them. CDR3 coding DNA: TGCGCCAGCAGCCAGCAGGGCCTATCCTGGGACACTGAAGCTTTCTTT. It is translated as CASSQQGLSWDTEAFF.

This sequence joins TRBV15 and TRBJ1-1; D perhaps matches TRBD1 (5 bases). This CDR3 is built from 16 residues. Germline CDR1 LNHNV, CDR2 YYDKDF (reference sequence). V lost 2 bases, J lost 1 base, and 14 bases lay in between. The CDR3 DNA sequence: TGTGCCACCAGCAGATCCGAGGGACGTGGGAACACTGAAGCTTTCTTT. It specifies CATSRSEGRGNTEAFF.

In DNA, the CDR3 is TGTGCCAGCAGCTTTCCAGGGGGCACAGATACGCAGTATTTT. Translating gives CASSFPGGTDTQYF. The chain carries TRBV7-2 and TRBJ2-3, with D maybe TRBD1 (6 bases). The CDR3 covers 14 residues. Germline V gene sequence: CDR1 SGHTA, CDR2 FQGNSA. The V end lost 3 bases, the J end lost 1 base, and 8 bases lay between the germline ends. The variable domain in full, with the rest retrieved from reference TRBV7-2 and TRBJ2-3, is GAGVSQSPSNKVTEKGKDVELRCDPISGHTALYWYRQSLGQGLEFLIYFQGNSAPDKSGLPSDRFSAERTGGSVSTLTIQRTQQEDSAVYLCASSFPGGTDTQYFGPGTRLTVL.

The chain carries TRBV19 and TRBJ2-4; D possibly corresponds to TRBD2 (6 bases). V was pared by 7 bases and J by 11 bases, with 15 bases between. Germline-derived CDR1 and CDR2 are LNHDA and SQIVND (reference sequence). CDR3 length: 12 residues. CDR3 region: CASKAPGGVQYF. The CDR3 bases are TGTGCCAGTAAGGCGCCTGGAGGGGTTCAGTACTTC.

The chain employs TRBV14 and TRBJ1-1, with a weak D call TRBD1 (5 bases). The V and J ends lost 1 base and 0 bases respectively, with 6 bases between them. The CDR3 runs to 14 residues. Germline lookup yields CDR1 SGHDN and CDR2 FVKESK. The CDR3 bases are TGTGCCAGCAGCCAAGCCAGGGTGAACACTGAAGCTTTCTTT. Its translation is CASSQARVNTEAFF.

The rearrangement joins TRBV10-3 to TRBJ1-1; D gene uncertain. V gave up 7 bases and J gave up 0 bases, with 9 bases separating them. Germline V lookup: CDR1 ENHRY, CDR2 SYGVKD. The CDR3 length is 13 residues. The CDR3 loop is CAITPAMNTEAFF. The CDR3 coding sequence is TGTGCCATCACTCCGGCAATGAACACTGAAGCTTTCTTT.

In DNA form, the CDR3 reads TGTGCCAGCGGAAGGGGACTAGCGGGAGAGGGCACAGATACGCAGTATTTT. Translating it yields CASGRGLAGEGTDTQYF. V gene TRBV27 combines with J gene TRBJ2-3; 14 nucleotides agree with TRBD2. Looked up from germline, CDR1 is MNHEY and CDR2 is SMNVEV (reference sequence). The ends lost 8 bases at V and 1 base at J; junction bases unmatched: 8. This CDR3 is 17 amino acids long.

This clone was counted a single time. The chain joins TRBV28 to TRBJ2-7, with no clear D. The CDR3 runs to 12 residues. V was trimmed by 5 bases and J by 7 bases, leaving 12 bases between them. Germline loops: CDR1 MDHEN, CDR2 SYDVKM. This CDR3 reads CASSPPRIEQYF. In DNA, the CDR3 is TGTGCCAGCAGTCCTCCAAGGATTGAGCAGTACTTC.